These T cell receptor beta chains were read from a single sample in a study of blood T cell repertoires in COVID-19. Generated by immunoSEQ multiplex PCR, the TCRdb table keeps only in-frame clones and is missing some. The sample carries some 140,000 clones, 80% to 85% recorded once. Input material: PBMCs or T cells enriched from blood (not recorded which). These receptors originate from a man in his forties or fifties with acute COVID-19. The CDR3 runs from the conserved cysteine through the conserved F or W. The D gene is left open where the match is weak. The size entry is marked missing in some rows and otherwise reads once, few, many or a size class.

J | D | size | V | DNA | CDR3
TRBJ1-6 | TRBD1 | . | TRBV7-2 | TGTGCCAGCAGCTCCCTTCCAGGGGGGAATTCACCCCTCCACTTT | CASSSLPGGNSPLHF
TRBJ1-2 | . | . | TRBV6-5 | TGTGCCAGCAACACGGGGGATGATAACTATGGCTACACCTTC | CASNTGDDNYGYTF
TRBJ1-3 | . | . | TRBV5-4 | TGTGCCAGCAGCTCCCGGCAGGGCCGCTCTGGAAACACCATATATTTT | CASSSRQGRSGNTIYF
TRBJ2-1 | . | . | TRBV5-4 | TGTGCCAGCAGCTTGGTGGGCGCGGGGAACTGGTTCTCCTACAATGAGCAGTTCTTC | CASSLVGAGNWFSYNEQFF
TRBJ2-6 | . | . | TRBV6-5 | TGTGCCAGCTCCCCAGGGGAAATCGCCAACGTCCTGACTTTC | CASSPGEIANVLTF
TRBJ2-1 | TRBD2 | . | TRBV27 | TGTGCCAGCAGTTCTCGAAGACTAGCGGCGTACAATGAGCAGTTCTTC | CASSSRRLAAYNEQFF
TRBJ1-6 | TRBD1 | . | TRBV28 | TGTGCCAGCAGACAGGGGGGCTATAATTCACCCCTCCACTTT | CASRQGGYNSPLHF
TRBJ1-5 | . | . | TRBV6-5 | TGTGCCAGCAGCGAGGGACTTTATAGCAATCAGCCCCAGCATTTT | CASSEGLYSNQPQHF
TRBJ1-3 | . | . | TRBV23-1 | TGCGCCAGCATTTCCCGGGATAGGAAAGGAAACACCATATATTTT | CASISRDRKGNTIYF
TRBJ2-4 | . | once | TRBV15 | TGTGCCACCAGCAGAGATCCCGGGTTAAACATTCAGTACTTC | CATSRDPGLNIQYF
TRBJ2-7 | . | . | TRBV6-5 | TGTGCCAGTGAGAAATCACGAAACTCCTACGAGCAGTACTTC | CASEKSRNSYEQYF
TRBJ2-7 | TRBD2 | . | TRBV11-3 | TGTGCCAGCAGTACTAGCGGGAGGTCCTACGAGCAGTACTTC | CASSTSGRSYEQYF
TRBJ2-5 | TRBD2 | . | TRBV9 | TGTGCCAGCAGCCCAGGGACTAGCGGGAGTGAGACCCAGTACTTC | CASSPGTSGSETQYF
TRBJ2-1 | TRBD1 | . | TRBV5-1 | TGCGCCAGCAGCTTGGAAGCGTTGCAGGGGGTAGATGAGCAGTTCTTC | CASSLEALQGVDEQFF
TRBJ1-1 | . | . | TRBV5-4 | TGTGCCAGCAGCTTGGAGCGGGGAGAGGTGTTAAGTGCTTTCTTT | CASSLERGEVLSAFF
TRBJ2-5 | TRBD2 | once | TRBV5-4 | TGTGCCAGCAGCCACACATCTAGCGGGAGTGGCGAGACCCAGTACTTC | CASSHTSSGSGETQYF
TRBJ2-7 | TRBD2 | few | TRBV28 | TGTGCCATCGAACCTGGGACTAGCGGGAGCGGACCCTCCTACGAGCAGTACTTC | CAIEPGTSGSGPSYEQYF
TRBJ2-7 | TRBD1 | once | TRBV5-1 | TGCGCCAGCAGCTCTCCGGGACAGGGGGATTACGAGCAGTACTTC | CASSSPGQGDYEQYF
TRBJ2-7 | TRBD1 | few | TRBV6-1 | TGTGCCAGCAGTGAAGGGACAGGCGGGGAGCAGTACTTC | CASSEGTGGEQYF
TRBJ2-7 | TRBD1 | . | TRBV19 | TGTGCCAGTAGTCCCGGGACAGCTGCTTCCTGGGAGCAGTACTTC | CASSPGTAASWEQYF
TRBJ1-3 | . | . | TRBV9 | TGTGCCAGCAACCAAGGGGGAACAGGAAACACCATATATTTT | CASNQGGTGNTIYF
TRBJ1-3 | . | few | TRBV11-2 | TGTGCCAGCAGTCAGGGGACGGTTGGAAACACCATATATTTT | CASSQGTVGNTIYF
TRBJ2-1 | . | . | TRBV6-5 | TGTGCCAGCAGTCCTCTTGTAGGCGTGGGAGAGACGCAGTTCTTC | CASSPLVGVGETQFF
TRBJ2-1 | TRBD1 | . | TRBV7-9 | TGTGCCAGCAGCGAGGACAGGGGTCGTGGCAATGAGCAGTTCTTC | CASSEDRGRGNEQFF
TRBJ1-5 | TRBD1 | once | TRBV10-2 | TGCGCCAGCAGTGAGGACAGGGGTCGTCAGCCCCAGCATTTT | CASSEDRGRQPQHF
TRBJ1-6 | . | . | TRBV9 | TGTGCCAGCAGCCCGACATCCCAGAATTCACCCCTCCACTTT | CASSPTSQNSPLHF
TRBJ2-1 | TRBD1 | . | TRBV7-2 | TGTGCCAGCAGCAAAAGGACAGGGAGCTCCTACAATGAGCAGTTCTTC | CASSKRTGSSYNEQFF
TRBJ2-7 | . | . | TRBV10-2 | TGCGCCAGCAGTGACCAGGGGCCCACCTACGAGCAGTACTTC | CASSDQGPTYEQYF
TRBJ2-7 | TRBD2 | . | TRBV5-6 | TGTGCCAGCAGCTTAGGGCTAGCGGAAGCCTACGAGCAGTACTTC | CASSLGLAEAYEQYF
TRBJ1-2 | . | . | TRBV21-1 | TGTGCCAGCAGCGGGCGCGGGTATGGCTACACCTTC | CASSGRGYGYTF
TRBJ1-1 | . | . | TRBV19 | TGTGCCAGTAGGAAACAACAGGGAAACACTGAAGCTTTCTTT | CASRKQQGNTEAFF
TRBJ1-2 | . | . | TRBV7-9 | TGTGCCAGCAGCCGCGGGGCCAGCTATGGCTACACCTTC | CASSRGASYGYTF
TRBJ2-3 | . | . | TRBV10-1 | TGCGCCAGCAGTGATGTTGGGCTCGGTACGCAGTATTTT | CASSDVGLGTQYF
TRBJ2-3 | . | once | TRBV6-5 | TGTGCCAGCAGTCTAGAGGGACACAAAGGAGATACGCAGTATTTT | CASSLEGHKGDTQYF
TRBJ2-7 | . | . | TRBV7-2 | TGTGCCAGCAGCTCAAGACGGGGAGGCGAGCAGTACTTC | CASSSRRGGEQYF
TRBJ2-5 | . | few | TRBV11-2 | TGTGCCAGCAGCTTAGGAGGATCCGAAGAGACCCAGTACTTC | CASSLGGSEETQYF
TRBJ2-1 | TRBD2 | . | TRBV7-9 | TGTGCCAGCAGCCCGGGACTAGCGAACTACAATGAGCAGTTCTTC | CASSPGLANYNEQFF
TRBJ2-2 | TRBD2 | . | TRBV6-2/TRBV6-3 | TGTGCCAGCAGTTACTCGAGACGACTAGCGGGATTCACCGGGGAGCTGTTTTTT | CASSYSRRLAGFTGELFF
TRBJ2-7 | . | once | TRBV7-2 | TGTGCCAGCAGCTCGTATAACGAGCAGTACTTC | CASSSYNEQYF
TRBJ2-5 | TRBD2 | . | TRBV3-1/TRBV3-2 | TGTGCCAGCAGTCCTGGCGAGGTAGCGGGGGGAAGGGGGGAGACCCAGTACTTC | CASSPGEVAGGRGETQYF
TRBJ1-5 | . | . | TRBV27 | TGTGCCAGCAGCCCCCGGACAGTCTTGCCGCCCCAGCATTTT | CASSPRTVLPPQHF
TRBJ1-4 | . | . | TRBV30 | TGTGCCTGGAGTAAATGGGCCAGTAATGAAAAACTGTTTTTT | CAWSKWASNEKLFF
TRBJ2-2 | . | . | TRBV10-2 | TGCGCCAGCGTGGGGGGTATCGGTACCGGGGAGCTGTTTTTT | CASVGGIGTGELFF
TRBJ1-5 | TRBD1 | . | TRBV18 | TGTGCCAGCTCAACCGACAGGGCGCTGCGTCCCCAGCATTTT | CASSTDRALRPQHF
TRBJ2-3 | TRBD1 | once | TRBV5-1 | TGCGCCAGCAGCTGGGGGACAGGGGGAACAGATACGCAGTATTTT | CASSWGTGGTDTQYF
TRBJ1-1 | TRBD1 | . | TRBV20-1 | TGCAGTGGGGACAGGGCGAAGGTGGGTTTCTTT | CSGDRAKVGFF
TRBJ1-2 | . | . | TRBV24-1 | TGTGCCACCAGTGGCGGCAGCGGGTATGGCTACACCTTC | CATSGGSGYGYTF
TRBJ2-7 | TRBD1 | . | TRBV19 | TGTGCCAGTAGTAAGCAGGGGGCAAGCGAGCAGTACTTC | CASSKQGASEQYF
TRBJ2-7 | . | . | TRBV27 | TGTGCCAGCAGTTTAGGGAGCAGGGGCGTCTACGAGCAGTACTTC | CASSLGSRGVYEQYF
TRBJ1-6 | TRBD1 | . | TRBV28 | TGTGCCAGCAGTTTTACAGGGGGGCGAAATAATTCACCCCTCCACTTT | CASSFTGGRNNSPLHF
TRBJ1-1 | . | . | TRBV27 | TGTGCCAGCAGTTTAATTGGGGCTGGCACTGAAGCTTTCTTT | CASSLIGAGTEAFF
TRBJ1-1 | TRBD1 | . | TRBV19 | TGTGCCAGTATCCGGGACAGGGCGGCGAACACTGAAGCTTTCTTT | CASIRDRAANTEAFF
TRBJ1-1 | TRBD1 | . | TRBV6-5 | TGTGCCAGCAGGGACAGGGTTGGAACTGAAGCTTTCTTT | CASRDRVGTEAFF
TRBJ1-1 | . | . | TRBV28 | TGTGCCAGCAGTTTATCACAGGGTGCTGAAGCTTTCTTT | CASSLSQGAEAFF
TRBJ2-7 | . | . | TRBV28 | TGTGCCACCCATGCGGGCCGGTCCTACGAGCAGTACTTC | CATHAGRSYEQYF